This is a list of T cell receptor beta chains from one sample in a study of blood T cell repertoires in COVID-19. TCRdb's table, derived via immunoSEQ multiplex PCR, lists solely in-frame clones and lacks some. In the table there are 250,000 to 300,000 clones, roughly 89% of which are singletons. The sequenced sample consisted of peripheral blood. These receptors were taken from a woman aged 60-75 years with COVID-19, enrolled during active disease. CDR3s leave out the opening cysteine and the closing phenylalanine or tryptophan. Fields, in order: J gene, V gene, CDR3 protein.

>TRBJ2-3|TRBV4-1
ASSQGSVGTDTQY
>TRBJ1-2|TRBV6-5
ASSPIDSDYGYT
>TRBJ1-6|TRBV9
ASSVGADRGSNSPLH
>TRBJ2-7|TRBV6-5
ASSYDRVNVYEQY
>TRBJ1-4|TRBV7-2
ASSLKKSTGNEKLF
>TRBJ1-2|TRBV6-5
ASSRGGASDGYT
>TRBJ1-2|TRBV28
ASSNSGGSYPSSYT
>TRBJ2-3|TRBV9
ASSVAGASGGISTDTQY
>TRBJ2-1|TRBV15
ATSRPPGQGKLAYNEQF
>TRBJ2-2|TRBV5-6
ASSIRVSVVTGELF
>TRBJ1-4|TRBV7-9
ASTLGLWGATNEKLF
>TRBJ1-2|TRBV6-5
ASSTPGTGSYGYT
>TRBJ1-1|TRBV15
ATSSGTQGKAF
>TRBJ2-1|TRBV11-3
ASSQDRGSYNEQF
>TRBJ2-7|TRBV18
ASSPEQLYEQY
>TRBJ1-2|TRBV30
AWSALRLGVKGYT
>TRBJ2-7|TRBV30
AWTGGGYYEQY
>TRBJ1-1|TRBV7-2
ASSLVGQGAEAF
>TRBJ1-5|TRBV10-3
AISDRQGTNQPQH
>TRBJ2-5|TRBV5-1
ASSLTSGGEETQY
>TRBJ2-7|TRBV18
ASSRGTGGSYEQY
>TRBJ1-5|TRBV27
ASRADRGSQPQH
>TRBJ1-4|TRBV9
ASSVGTGWDEKLF
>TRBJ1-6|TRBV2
ASSISGTANSPLH
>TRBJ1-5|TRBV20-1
SASPHGGFSNQPQH
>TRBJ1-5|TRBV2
ASSNRNVNQPQH
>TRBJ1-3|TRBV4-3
ASSQDLGQPSGNTIY
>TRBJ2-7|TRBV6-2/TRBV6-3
ASSYSGGHEQY
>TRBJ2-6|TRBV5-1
ASSSEDSLSGANVLT
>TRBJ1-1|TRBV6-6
ASSYSEYLDTEAF
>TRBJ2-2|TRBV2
ASSRLAGGTGELF
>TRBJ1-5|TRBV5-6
ASSLSSGASNQPQH
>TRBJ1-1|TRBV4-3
ASSQVGAGNFEAF
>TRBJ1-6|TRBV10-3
AISELGQGSSYNSPLH
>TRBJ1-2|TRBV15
ATSTRDTRRGYT
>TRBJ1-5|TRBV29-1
SVVLGQGAGQPQH
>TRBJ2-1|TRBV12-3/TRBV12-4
ASTGTSYNEQF
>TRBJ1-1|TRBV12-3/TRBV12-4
ASSLTEQAF
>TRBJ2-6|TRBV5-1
ASSLAGVSTSGANVLT
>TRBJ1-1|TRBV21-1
ASSKACGGRTEAF
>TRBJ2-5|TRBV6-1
ASSEAKLRAQY
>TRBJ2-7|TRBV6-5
ASRTGYEQY
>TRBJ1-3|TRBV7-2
ASSLGPQGAGNTIY
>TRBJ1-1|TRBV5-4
ASSLVDRRNTEAF
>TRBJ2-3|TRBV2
ASSERSLPGDTQY
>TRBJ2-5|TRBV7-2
ASSLQGDPQETQY
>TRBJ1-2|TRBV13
ASSATGHYGYT
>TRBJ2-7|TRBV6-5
ASSYETGQGPYEQY
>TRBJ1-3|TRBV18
ASSPRSGDISGNTIY
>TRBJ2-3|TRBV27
ASSRTAPDTQY
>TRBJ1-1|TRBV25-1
ASSKGVMNTEAF
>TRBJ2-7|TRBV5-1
ASSLGPGTGVYEQY
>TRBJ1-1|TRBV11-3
ASSLDRGATAF
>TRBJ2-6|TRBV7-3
ASSTSGTAFSGANVLT